Following are 14 T cell receptor beta chains from one sample sequenced in a study of graft-versus-host responses after intestinal transplantation (dated by TCRdb to 2020 to 2023). This sample's time point label indicates: cells obtained before transplantation from donor or recipient. Their cognate antigens are unknown. Library method: the immunoSEQ multiplex PCR assay. Held by TCRdb, this immuneACCESS table contains in-frame sequences only and omits some clones. Under half of the omission traces to an unresolved V gene where checked; the cause of the rest is unknown. Counted in this sample were fewer than 60,000 clones; roughly 84% of them appeared once. Roughly 0.45% of the sample is held by the ten biggest clonotypes. The sample consisted of unstimulated CD4+ T cells sorted from spleen or lymph node cells, taken before transplant. All receptors derive from a human donor who was the organ donor for an intestinal transplant.

The chain's CDR3 is CASRLSGTDTQYF. For the CDR3, the DNA is TGCGCCAGCAGGCTATCCGGCACAGATACGCAGTATTTT. The chain uses TRBV10-1 and TRBJ2-3; D not resolved. The CDR3 has 13 amino acids. Germline V gives CDR1 WNHNN, CDR2 SYGVQD (reference sequence). V was pared by 6 bases and J by 1 base, with 8 bases between.

As regards this clone: Other DNA sequences of this sample code for an identical CDR3. The chain links TRBV6-6 to TRBJ2-5, with D possibly TRBD2 on 7 matching bases. Trimming removed 0 bases at V and 5 bases at J, with 10 bases between. The CDR3 contains 14 residues. CDR1 MNHNY and CDR2 SVGAGI come from the germline V gene (reference sequence). The DNA of the CDR3 is TGTGCCAGCAGTTACTCGCGGGGGCAGGAGACCCAGTACTTC. Its translation is CASSYSRGQETQYF.

The V call is TRBV14, the J call TRBJ2-7; D possibly matches TRBD1 or TRBD2 (5 bases each). V was clipped by 3 bases and J by 5 bases, with 17 bases between them. From germline, CDR1 is SGHDN and CDR2 FVKESK. This CDR3 has 15 residues. The chain's CDR3 is CASSQQGTGFHEQYF. DNA for the CDR3: TGTGCCAGCAGCCAGCAAGGGACCGGATTCCACGAGCAGTACTTC.

The chain joins TRBV11-2 to TRBJ1-1; no clear D gene. Germline V gene data show CDR1 as SGHAT and CDR2 as FQNNGV. The CDR3 runs 16 residues. The V and J ends lost 1 base and 1 base respectively, with 13 bases between them. CDR3 protein: CASSLVLGRGNTEAFF. The CDR3 DNA is TGTGCCAGCAGCTTAGTGTTAGGCCGGGGGAACACTGAAGCTTTCTTT.

This chain links TRBV15 with TRBJ1-4, with D hard to call. The CDR3 runs 14 residues. The germline V gene encodes CDR1 LNHNV and CDR2 YYDKDF (reference sequence). With 5 bases removed from V and 3 bases from J, the gap between germline ends came to 10 bases. The CDR3 loop reads CATSAAGPNEKLFF. CDR3 in DNA: TGTGCCACCAGCGCGGCAGGCCCTAATGAAAAACTGTTTTTT.

The chain recombines TRBV5-1 with TRBJ2-1, with 7 bases that match TRBD1. The CDR3 spans 15 residues. Germline trimming cut 0 bases from V and 0 bases from J; bases unmatched to any gene: 0. The germline CDR1 and CDR2 sequences are SGHRS and YFSETQ. The CDR3 bases are TGCGCCAGCAGCTTGGGGGACAGCTCCTACAATGAGCAGTTCTTC. It specifies CASSLGDSSYNEQFF.

V and J are TRBV4-3 and TRBJ2-2; no firm D call. This CDR3 comprises 16 residues. Germline CDR1 LGHNA, CDR2 YSLEER. The V and J ends lost 4 bases and 1 base respectively, with 13 bases between them. This chain's CDR3 is CASSRIGSRNTGELFF. CDR3 nucleotides: TGCGCCAGCAGCCGTATCGGATCTAGGAACACCGGGGAGCTGTTTTTT.

CDR3 residues: CASSPPGTGMGTEAFF. Here the CDR3 DNA reads TGTGCCAGCTCACCTCCAGGGACAGGGATGGGAACTGAAGCTTTCTTT. The chain combines TRBV18 with TRBJ1-1, with 9 bases matching TRBD1. The junction had 10 bases not matched to a gene; V was cut back by 3 bases and J by 5 bases. This CDR3 comprises 16 residues. CDR1 KGHSH and CDR2 LQKENI come from the germline V gene. The whole variable domain, filled in from reference TRBV18 and TRBJ1-1, reads NAGVMQNPRHLVRRRGQEARLRCSPMKGHSHVYWYRQLPEEGLKFMVYLQKENIIDESGMPKERFSAEFPKEGPSILRIQQVVRGDSAAYFCASSPPGTGMGTEAFFGQGTRLTVV.

The gene calls are TRBV4-3 and TRBJ2-5, with 12 bases identical to TRBD2. The germline V gene has CDR1 LGHNA and CDR2 YSLEER. Trimming removed 4 bases from V and 4 bases from J; junction bases left unmatched: 4. CDR3 size: 15 residues. The CDR3 nucleotides read TGCGCCAGCAGCCCCCTAGCGGGGGGGCCAGAGACCCAGTACTTC. Translated, it gives CASSPLAGGPETQYF.

The chain combines TRBV5-1 with TRBJ1-2; TRBD1 might be the D (6 bases). Trimming left V 4 bases short and J 4 bases short, with 14 bases between. CDR1 SGHRS and CDR2 YFSETQ come from the germline V gene. This CDR3 region has 14 residues. The CDR3 DNA reads TGCGCCAGCAGCCCCGACAGGTTCTTCTATGGCTACACCTTC. This gives the protein CASSPDRFFYGYTF.

With regard to this clone: Other DNA sequences in the sample encode the same CDR3. The rearrangement uses TRBV5-1 and TRBJ2-7; TRBD2 aligns across 11 bases. Germline V gives CDR1 SGHRS, CDR2 YFSETQ. V shed 4 bases, J shed 4 bases, and the junction held 4 bases outside the gene matches. This CDR3 is built from 14 residues. The CDR3, as DNA: TGCGCCAGCAGCCCGGGACTAGCGGATTACGAGCAGTACTTC. Amino acid sequence: CASSPGLADYEQYF.

This clone was recorded only once. The chain combines TRBV4-3 with TRBJ2-7, with 13 bases identical to TRBD2. The CDR3 has 16 residues. Unmatched junction bases numbered 6, after V lost 4 bases and J lost 3 bases. Germline CDR1 is LGHNA and CDR2 is YSLEER. The CDR3 DNA reads as TGCGCCAGCAGCCCGGGACTAGCGGGACGGTTCTACGAGCAGTACTTC. Its translation: CASSPGLAGRFYEQYF.

The gene calls are TRBV18 and TRBJ2-7; unclear D gene. The V end lost 2 bases, the J end lost 1 base, and 9 bases lay between the germline ends. Germline CDR1 is KGHSH and CDR2 is LQKENI. This CDR3 is 14 amino acids long. CDR3 bases: TGTGCCAGCTCACCAGTAGGCTTTTCCTACGAGCAGTACTTC. Residues: CASSPVGFSYEQYF.

The V call is TRBV27, the J call TRBJ2-3, with TRBD2 matching 13 bases. J lost 1 base, V lost 5 bases, and 0 bases had no gene match. CDR1 MNHEY and CDR2 SMNVEV come from the germline V gene (reference sequence). The CDR3 sequence is 15 residues long. The CDR3 DNA is TGTGCCAGCAGTGGACTAGCGGGGGGCACAGATACGCAGTATTTT. It translates to CASSGLAGGTDTQYF.